The clone carrying this T cell receptor (beta chain) occurred a few times. Its target is unknown. Constant-segment primers served in 5'RACE that generated TCR alpha and TCR beta cDNA libraries bearing sample barcodes and UMIs. MiXCR, applied by TCRdb to the 5' RACE reads, yields one record per CDR3 protein. Of roughly 500,000 distinct CDR3 sequences in the sample, roughly 21% were seen once. This specimen belongs to a study of T-cell memory formation after mild COVID-19. Study in general: The two donors had largely donor-specific TCR clusters. Study findings and constraints: Among clones contracting day 15 to 85, CD4/CD8 was balanced, whereas later expanders leaned CD4+. Pre-infection memory showed some responding clones, and this suggested that cross-reactive memory joined.

The V gene lost 10 bases and the J gene lost 7 bases, with 10 bases spanning the gap. Germline V gene sequence: CDR1 KGHDR, CDR2 SFDVKD. CDR3 length equals 11 residues. This clonotype was sampled from an adult woman who had mild COVID-19 (a few samples of this study predate the infection). Cell type and time point are not known. The material sequenced was PBMCs or a T cell subset sorted from them (not recorded which). The chain joins TRBV24-1 to TRBJ2-1; D is undetermined. The CDR3 region is CATELGNEQFF. The CDR3 region has the DNA TGTGCCACAGAATTGGGAAATGAGCAGTTCTTC.